Reported below is one TCR beta chain. The data were taken from a study of T cells in Graves' hyperthyroidism and ophthalmopathy. About the research overall: Peripheral blood specimens were obtained at initial diagnosis, prior to any treatment.

TCR beta CDR3 regions were amplified from RNA. When the TCR CDR3 underwent first-round RT-PCR, the HTBI primer set was used. TCRdb called the multiplex PCR reads again in MiXCR, with one record for every CDR3 protein. The sample yields under 450,000 distinct CDR3 sequences, 15% to 18% seen once. From 10 ml of fresh peripheral blood, PBMCs were isolated. Per the germline V gene, CDR1 is LGHDT and CDR2 is YNNKEL (reference sequence). This CDR3 contains 13 residues. V lost 5 bases and J lost 10; bases outside the gene matches: 5. This TCR derives from a young woman with Graves' hyperthyroidism. What was sequenced was blood. This chain joins TRBV3-1 and TRBJ2-1; 10 bases line up with TRBD2. The CDR3 reads CASSTLAGDEQFF. CDR3 nucleotides: TGTGCCAGCAGCACGCTAGCGGGAGACGAGCAGTTCTTC.